The entry below gives a single TCR beta chain sequence along with its context. Its antigen is undetermined. Genomic DNA belonging to each subset was distributed in equal measure over several immunoSEQ plates. Original data processing: ImmunoSEQ output lacked quality scores and full-length reads, limiting matched filtering. The table came from immunoSEQ multiplex PCR; TCRdb's copy has only in-frame clones and leaves some out. V, J and clone size reflect that table, while D and trimming were determined from the DNA. The table records about 2.4 million clones, 80% to 95% of them present only once. This sample is part of a study of shared clonotypes between healthy human individuals. General study results and limits: Genetic and exposure-history diversity was limited by the few donors.

The germline gives CDR1 SGHVS, CDR2 FQNEAQ. The CDR3 loop spans 14 amino acids. The chain recombines TRBV7-8 with TRBJ2-5; TRBD2 is a possible D gene (7 bases). The J call could be wrong; TRBJ2-7 is a better fit for the DNA end. Sequencing was carried out using naive CD4+ T cells from PBMCs. Documented subset: CD45RA+ positively selected. The source is a young man in good health. Some clones in this sample may be carry-over from other donors' samples. CDR3 in amino acids: CASSLAGAAHEQYF. The CDR3, as DNA: TGTGCCAGCAGCTTGGCGGGGGCGGCCCACGAGCAGTACTTC.